A selection of T cell receptor beta chains follows, all from one sample in a study of shared T cell receptors in the human thymus. Generated by immunoSEQ multiplex PCR, the TCRdb table keeps only in-frame clones and is missing some. The data show about 660,000 clones, over 75% seen once. Another study also made use of these data, one on human thymus T cells.

The material sequenced was thymocytes. These TCRs come from a boy in the first two years of life with a congenital heart defect. CDR3s include the opening cysteine and the closing phenylalanine or tryptophan. The order of the fields is clone size, J gene, V gene, D gene, CDR3 protein, CDR3 DNA. A D gene is named only where the DNA matches it firmly. Part of the rows lack a size; the others show once, few, many or a class for expanded clones.

few TRBJ1-3 TRBV28 - CASSLKQGVYSGNTIYF TGTGCCAGCAGTTTGAAACAGGGAGTTTACTCTGGAAACACCATATATTTT
- TRBJ2-7 TRBV28 TRBD2 CASSLPIGTSYYEQYF TGTGCCAGCAGTTTACCCATCGGGACTAGTTATTACGAGCAGTACTTC
- TRBJ2-7 TRBV6-1 TRBD2 CASSEIGLAGANHF TGTGCCAGCAGTGAAATCGGACTAGCGGGAGCCAACCACTTC
- TRBJ2-1 TRBV5-8 - CASSCGEPYNEQFF TGTGCCAGCAGCTGCGGGGAGCCGTACAATGAGCAGTTCTTC
few TRBJ2-5 TRBV29-1 - CSVATPLETQYF TGCAGCGTCGCGACACCCCTAGAGACCCAGTACTTC
- TRBJ1-5 TRBV28 TRBD1 CASSRTGERFQPQHF TGTGCCAGCAGCCGAACAGGGGAGCGCTTTCAGCCCCAGCATTTT
- TRBJ2-7 TRBV19 TRBD2 CASSRAPGLAGRRLYEQYF TGTGCCAGTAGTAGGGCCCCGGGACTAGCGGGGCGGCGACTCTACGAGCAGTACTTC
- TRBJ1-4 TRBV2 - CASNPVATNEKLFF TGTGCCAGCAACCCGGTAGCAACTAATGAAAAACTGTTTTTT
- TRBJ2-7 TRBV4-2 - CASSQVVFTSSYEQYF TGTGCCAGCAGCCAAGTAGTGTTCACGAGCTCCTACGAGCAGTACTTC
- TRBJ2-1 TRBV6-1 TRBD2 CASSDASGSYNEQFF TGTGCCAGCAGTGATGCTAGCGGCTCCTACAATGAGCAGTTCTTC
- TRBJ2-2 TRBV9 - CASSVALANTGELFF TGTGCCAGCAGCGTAGCTTTAGCGAACACCGGGGAGCTGTTTTTT
- TRBJ2-3 TRBV27 - CASSPHTDTQYF TGTGCCAGCAGTCCCCACACAGATACGCAGTATTTT
- TRBJ2-5 TRBV4-3 - CASSQARGETQYF TGCGCCAGCAGCCAAGCCCGGGGGGAGACCCAGTACTTC
- TRBJ2-7 TRBV6-1 TRBD1 CASSRAGGPYEQYF TGTGCCAGCAGTAGAGCAGGGGGCCCCTACGAGCAGTACTTC
- TRBJ1-2 TRBV5-4 - CASSLRGSYGYTF TGTGCCAGCAGCTTGAGGGGCTCATATGGCTACACCTTC
- TRBJ1-1 TRBV7-2 - CASSLGGLFGRVNTEAFF TGTGCCAGCAGCTTAGGAGGTTTGTTTGGCAGGGTGAACACTGAAGCTTTCTTT
- TRBJ2-7 TRBV5-1 - CASSLVSGSYYHEQYF TGCGCCAGCAGCTTGGTGTCGGGGTCCTACTACCACGAGCAGTACTTC
- TRBJ2-3 TRBV6-6 TRBD1 CASSYSTGEDTQYF TGTGCCAGCAGTTACTCGACAGGGGAAGATACGCAGTATTTT
- TRBJ1-1 TRBV29-1 - CSVEAGDRPHGTEAFF TGCAGCGTTGAAGCTGGTGACAGGCCTCACGGCACTGAAGCTTTCTTT
- TRBJ2-7 TRBV2 TRBD2 CASGTSGSEHEQYF TGTGCCAGCGGCACTAGCGGGAGTGAGCACGAGCAGTACTTC
- TRBJ1-1 TRBV18 - CASSPRHDGTEAFF TGTGCCAGCTCACCAAGACACGATGGTACTGAAGCTTTCTTT
- TRBJ1-3 TRBV7-2 TRBD1 CASSLERGRGNTIYF TGTGCCAGCAGCTTGGAAAGGGGGCGGGGAAACACCATATATTTT
- TRBJ1-4 TRBV20-1 - CSARDHSLFF TGCAGTGCTAGAGATCATAGTCTGTTTTTT
- TRBJ1-1 TRBV9 - CASSDKGEEAFF TGTGCCAGCAGCGACAAGGGGGAGGAAGCTTTCTTT
- TRBJ2-3 TRBV5-6 - CASSLLEARLNTDTQYF TGTGCCAGCAGTTTGTTGGAGGCTAGGCTAAACACAGATACGCAGTATTTT
- TRBJ2-5 TRBV5-1 TRBD2 CASSDGTSGQETQYF TGCGCCAGCAGCGACGGGACTAGCGGCCAAGAGACCCAGTACTTC
- TRBJ1-3 TRBV28 TRBD1 CASRPGGSGNTIYF TGTGCCAGCAGGCCAGGGGGCAGCGGAAACACCATATATTTT